This is a list of T cell receptor beta chains from one sample in a study of T-cell memory formation after mild COVID-19. One entry per CDR3 protein, called by TCRdb with MiXCR from the 5' RACE reads. Of fewer than 350,000 distinct CDR3 sequences listed, 14% were seen once; the top ten hold roughly a fifth. Sequencing was performed on PBMCs or a T cell subset sorted from them (not recorded which). These TCRs come from a young man who had mild COVID-19 (a few samples of this study predate the infection). Cell type and time point are not known. Both conserved end residues are part of each CDR3. D genes are given only for firm matches. Not every row has a clone size; where given, it reads once, few, many or a size class.

-	TRBD1	TRBV6-6	TRBJ1-1	TGTGCCAGCAGTTCCGCCGGGACAGGGATTACTGAAGCTTTCTTT	CASSSAGTGITEAFF
few	-	TRBV7-2	TRBJ2-1	TGTGCCAGCAGCTCCCTCGCCACTGAGCAGTTCTTC	CASSSLATEQFF
few	-	TRBV5-1	TRBJ1-3	TGCGCCAGCAGCTTGGTTGGGAGTACTGGAAACACCATATATTTT	CASSLVGSTGNTIYF
-	-	TRBV29-1	TRBJ2-2	TGCAGCGTTGAGTGGGGCAGGGGGGCCCCCGGGGAGCTGTTTTTT	CSVEWGRGAPGELFF
-	TRBD1	TRBV23-1	TRBJ2-3	TGCGCCAGCAGTCCCCAGGGGGCAACAGATACGCAGTATTTT	CASSPQGATDTQYF
-	-	TRBV5-1	TRBJ2-7	TGCGCCAGCAGCTTGCAGGGCGGGGACGAGCAGTACTTC	CASSLQGGDEQYF
-	TRBD1	TRBV28	TRBJ1-5	TGTGCCAGCAGTTTCGACAGGGAACAGCCCCAGCATTTT	CASSFDREQPQHF
-	TRBD1	TRBV7-9	TRBJ1-1	TGTGCCAGCAGCTTAGCGGGGCGGCAGGGGGCCATAGCTTTCTTT	CASSLAGRQGAIAFF
-	-	TRBV7-3	TRBJ2-1	TGTGCCAGCAGCCCTACCGGGACGCAGAATGAGCAGTTCTTC	CASSPTGTQNEQFF
few	-	TRBV20-1	TRBJ1-4	TGCAGTGCGTCGCGGACGAGGGGTGAAAAACTGTTTTTT	CSASRTRGEKLFF
-	TRBD1	TRBV20-1	TRBJ2-3	TGCAGTGCTAGGGGGCTGGGGGACAGGGGAAGCACAGATACGCAGTATTTT	CSARGLGDRGSTDTQYF
-	-	TRBV15	TRBJ2-6	TGTGCCACCAGCCCGGGGGTAACTGGGGCCAACGTCCTGACTTTC	CATSPGVTGANVLTF
few	-	TRBV4-1	TRBJ2-5	TGCGCCAGCAGCCAAGGGCCGCAGGTCAACCAAGAGACCCAGTACTTC	CASSQGPQVNQETQYF
-	TRBD1	TRBV6-5	TRBJ1-1	TGTGCCAGCAGTTACTCGCGGGACAGCGGAGTTGAAGCTTTCTTT	CASSYSRDSGVEAFF
-	-	TRBV6-5	TRBJ1-2	TGTGCCAGCAGCCGCAATCCTGTGGGGGGGGGCTACACCTTC	CASSRNPVGGGYTF
few	-	TRBV9	TRBJ1-1	TGTGCCAGCAGCGTAGAATCTGTGATCACTGAAGCTTTCTTT	CASSVESVITEAFF
-	-	TRBV20-1	TRBJ1-1	TGCAGTGCCAGAGGGGAAATGAACACTGAAGCTTTCTTT	CSARGEMNTEAFF
few	TRBD2	TRBV14	TRBJ2-2	TGTGCCAGCAGCCAGCGGGGGTTCACCGGGGAGCTGTTTTTT	CASSQRGFTGELFF
many	-	TRBV9	TRBJ2-1	TGTGCCAGCAGCGGGACGTACAATGAGCAGTTCTTC	CASSGTYNEQFF
few	TRBD1	TRBV7-3	TRBJ1-2	TGTGCCAGCAGCACTACAGGGGGCCGTAACTATGGCTACACCTTC	CASSTTGGRNYGYTF
few	TRBD1	TRBV9	TRBJ2-3	TGTGCCAGCAGCGAGGAGGGGGGCAGGGGGCGTGATACGCAGTATTTT	CASSEEGGRGRDTQYF
-	-	TRBV5-1	TRBJ1-1	TGCGCCAGCAGCCTCGAGGGGGGGAGTGAAGCTTTCTTT	CASSLEGGSEAFF
-	TRBD1	TRBV7-9	TRBJ2-7	TGTGCCAGCGGACAGGGGGCTGAAATTTCCTACGAGCAGTACTTC	CASGQGAEISYEQYF
-	TRBD2	TRBV4-3	TRBJ2-7	TGCGCCAGCAGCCGCCGGGCCCTAGCGGGGGGTTCTTCCTACGAGCAGTACTTC	CASSRRALAGGSSYEQYF
-	-	TRBV11-2	TRBJ2-1	TGTGCCAGCAGCTCTCAGGGGGAGGGTGAGCAGTTCTTC	CASSSQGEGEQFF
-	-	TRBV24-1	TRBJ2-3	TGTGCCACCTCCTCAGGCGGGATCACAGATACGCAGTATTTT	CATSSGGITDTQYF
few	-	TRBV28	TRBJ1-1	TGTGCCAGCAGTCCTATACACACTGAAGCTTTCTTT	CASSPIHTEAFF
few	TRBD1	TRBV6-5	TRBJ1-2	TGTGCCAGCAGTCAGGGGACAGACTATGGCTACACCTTC	CASSQGTDYGYTF
-	-	TRBV4-3	TRBJ1-4	TGCGCCAGCAGCCAAGAATTGTGGGGAACTAATGAAAAACTGTTTTTT	CASSQELWGTNEKLFF
-	-	TRBV20-1	TRBJ2-1	TGCAGTGCTAGAGAGTTTGGGGGTTACAATGAGCAGTTCTTC	CSAREFGGYNEQFF
-	-	TRBV12-3/TRBV12-4	TRBJ1-2	TGTGCCAGCAGTTTAGCACAGAATAACTATGGCTACACCTTC	CASSLAQNNYGYTF
-	TRBD2	TRBV11-1	TRBJ2-2	TGTGCCAGCAGCGAGCGGGATATTAGGGAGCTGTTTTTT	CASSERDIRELFF
many	-	TRBV7-9	TRBJ2-3	TGTGCCAGCAGCTTAGCGCGGACCGGGAAGAGTTCAGATACGCAGTATTTT	CASSLARTGKSSDTQYF
few	TRBD2	TRBV7-2	TRBJ2-1	TGTGCCAGCAGTCGGGGGGTCAGGGTGGTTGAGCAGTTCTTC	CASSRGVRVVEQFF
many	TRBD1	TRBV4-3	TRBJ1-2	TGCGCCAGCAGCCAAGATGAGGGGGCGCGGGGCTACACCTTC	CASSQDEGARGYTF
few	TRBD1	TRBV24-1	TRBJ1-5	TGTGCCACCAGTGATCCCCGGGACAGGAATAGCAATCAGCCCCAGCATTTT	CATSDPRDRNSNQPQHF
few	-	TRBV29-1	TRBJ1-1	TGCAGCGTTGAAAACAGCCGTTCCGGGGGTTTCTTT	CSVENSRSGGFF
-	-	TRBV27	TRBJ2-7	TGTGCCAGCAGTTTATCCCCGGACGGGGTGGGGTCCTACGAGCAGTACTTC	CASSLSPDGVGSYEQYF
few	TRBD1	TRBV11-1	TRBJ2-5	TGTGCCAGCAGCGGATCAAGGGGGCTCTCGGTTGAGACCCAGTACTTC	CASSGSRGLSVETQYF
-	-	TRBV9	TRBJ1-2	TGTGCCAGCAGCGTAGATCGAGGCAGGGTGCATGGCTACACCTTC	CASSVDRGRVHGYTF
few	TRBD2	TRBV7-3	TRBJ2-3	TGTGCCAGCAGCTCGGGACTAGGTGTAGATACGCAGTATTTT	CASSSGLGVDTQYF
few	-	TRBV6-2/TRBV6-3	TRBJ2-2	TGTGCCAGCAGTTCGGCCCAGCGAGACGGGGAGCTGTTTTTT	CASSSAQRDGELFF
many	-	TRBV4-1	TRBJ1-5	TGCGCCAGCAGCCAAGGAGCTTACCGTTGGGAGCAGCCCCAGCATTTT	CASSQGAYRWEQPQHF
few	-	TRBV11-3	TRBJ2-1	TGTGCCAGCAGCTTTGAGTGGGGTGAGCAGTTCTTC	CASSFEWGEQFF
-	-	TRBV6-5	TRBJ1-5	TGTGGCAGCAGACGACAGAGAAATCAGCCCCAGCATTTT	CGSRRQRNQPQHF
few	-	TRBV6-5	TRBJ2-1	TGTGCCAGCGGAACCGGGCCTAAGGGGAATGAGCAGTTCTTC	CASGTGPKGNEQFF
-	-	TRBV7-2	TRBJ1-4	TGTGCCAGCAGTCGAGCAGGGCAGAGTGAAAAACTGTTTTTT	CASSRAGQSEKLFF
few	-	TRBV19	TRBJ1-1	TGTGCCAGTAGTATAGTTCGGGACTCAATGAACACTGAAGCTTTCTTT	CASSIVRDSMNTEAFF
few	-	TRBV6-2/TRBV6-3	TRBJ2-3	TGTGCCAGCAGCCCGGTGGAATCGGAGACAGATACGCAGTATTTT	CASSPVESETDTQYF